A single sample gave rise to the 18 T cell receptor beta chains below, sequenced in a study of tumor-infiltrating lymphocytes in primary liver carcinoma. Starting from about 0.5 ug of total RNA, TCR beta cDNA was produced with a primer in the constant region. What produced the TCR beta libraries was three nested multiplex PCR rounds using slightly modified ARM-PCR. TRBV1-TRBV30 forward primers paired with a C-beta reverse primer drove the first two PCR rounds, 10 cycles each. MiXCR, applied by TCRdb to the multiplex PCR reads, yields one record per CDR3 protein. The sample comprises around 120,000 distinct CDR3 sequences, under 70% of which are singletons, and 8.1% rests with the top ten. Scientists recovered RNA and DNA together from roughly 20-30 mg of unsorted bulk tissue. Sequenced input: tumor-adjacent normal liver tissue. These receptors originate from a woman aged 60 to 75 with primary liver carcinoma and hepatitis B virus infection.

In its sample, this clonotype was seen many times. The chain uses TRBV28 and TRBJ2-1; D is undetermined. The CDR3 contains 11 residues. V was pared by 6 bases and J by 8 bases, with 8 bases between. The germline CDR1 and CDR2 sequences are MDHEN and SYDVKM. CDR3 nucleotide sequence: TGTGCCAGCAGCTCTTTCCATGAGCAGTTCTTC. As protein: CASSSFHEQFF.

A word on this clonotype: A read error is possible here, since a much larger clone lies one base away. The genes are TRBV5-1 and TRBJ2-7, with TRBD1 matching over 8 bases. CDR1 is SGHRS and CDR2 is YFSETQ in the germline V gene. The CDR3 has 17 residues. This chain's CDR3 is CGSSLRTGSSGSYEQYF. In DNA, the CDR3 is TGCGGCAGCAGCTTGAGGACAGGGAGTTCGGGCTCCTACGAGCAGTACTTC.

Details on this clonotype: Possible read error: a much larger clone is one base away. This CDR3 is missing its conserved last phenylalanine or tryptophan, likely due to a read error. The V gene is TRBV5-1, the J gene TRBJ1-1; no clear D gene. Germline V gene sequence: CDR1 SGHRS, CDR2 YFSETQ. The CDR3 loop spans 13 amino acids. V lost 0 bases to trimming and J lost 1 base, with 4 bases between them. In nucleotides, the CDR3 is TGCGCCAGCAGCTTGGCAGCGAACACTGAAGCTTTCATT. Translation: CASSLAANTEAFI.

A word on this clonotype: The conserved closing phenylalanine or tryptophan is absent in this CDR3, likely reflecting a read error. No DNA is shown, since the ends of the CDR3 on it are uncertain; the CDR3 is the one TCRdb lists. The chain has TRBV11-2 and TRBJ2-1. The CDR3 spans 17 amino acids, including both terminal residues. CDR1 is SGHAT, CDR2 FQNNGV, per germline. Here the CDR3 reads CASSLEWYRGSYNEQLS.

Turning to this clonotype: A read error may explain this, as a much larger clone is one base away. This chain links TRBV28 with TRBJ1-6; D ambiguous. The CDR3 is 13 amino acids. Germline V gives CDR1 MDHEN, CDR2 SYDVKM. CDR3 DNA: TGTGCCAGCAGTTTGGACGTTAATTCACCCCTCCGCTTT. It encodes CASSLDVNSPLRF.

This clonotype has more than one count but fewer than ten. No conserved phenylalanine or tryptophan is present at the end of the CDR3, so a read error is the likely explanation. The rearrangement links TRBV28 to TRBJ2-7, with TRBD2 as a possible D gene (6 bases). Trimming left V 5 bases short and J 0 bases short, with 14 bases between. CDR1 is MDHEN and CDR2 is SYDVKM in the germline V gene. The CDR3 runs 15 residues. The CDR3 loop reads CASSSRTTISYEQYS. The CDR3 DNA is TGTGCCAGCAGTAGTCGGACTACAATCTCCTACGAGCAGTACTCC.

This clonotype was observed once. This may come from a read error, since a much larger clone is one base off. This rearrangement joins TRBV30 to TRBJ2-1; unclear D gene. CDR1 and CDR2 (germline): GTSNPN, SVGIG (reference sequence). CDR3 size: 16 residues. Trimming took off 3 bases at V and 4 bases at J, with 19 bases between the two ends. This CDR3 reads CAWSLSLLPEYNEQFF. CDR3 sequence (DNA): TGTGCCTGGAGCCTATCGCTACTTCCCGAGTACAATGAGCAGTTCTTC.

This clonotype was picked up many times. This chain uses TRBV5-4 with TRBJ2-7; 7 positions agree with TRBD2. From germline, CDR1 is SGHNT and CDR2 YYREEE (reference sequence). Unmatched junction bases numbered 11, after V lost 4 bases and J lost 7 bases. The CDR3 contains 14 residues. The CDR3 here is CASSPRAGTFEQYF. The CDR3 region has the DNA TGTGCCAGCAGCCCCAGAGCGGGAACTTTTGAGCAGTACTTC.

Of note for this clonotype: At one boundary the junction diverges from the germline segment, which might be a read error. This sequence joins TRBV12-3 or TRBV12-4 and TRBJ2-3; D is perhaps TRBD2 (6 bases). The CDR3 length is 17 residues. The CDR3 bases are TGTGCCATCAGTCTAGCGCTGCTACCGGGAGCGCCAGATACGCAGTATTTT. Amino acids: CAISLALLPGAPDTQYF.

About this clonotype: A much larger clone sits a single nucleotide away, making a read error possible. The V gene is TRBV5-1, the J gene TRBJ2-7; D is uncertain. Germline CDR1 reads SGHRS; CDR2 reads YFSETQ. CDR3 length equals 15 residues. CDR3 sequence: CASRLEGLGIYEQYF. As DNA, the CDR3 is TGCGCCAGCCGCTTGGAAGGCCTGGGCATCTACGAGCAGTACTTC. Full variable domain (outside the CDR3, taken from reference TRBV5-1 and TRBJ2-7): KAGVTQTPRYLIKTRGQQVTLSCSPISGHRSVSWYQQTPGQGLQFLFEYFSETQRNKGNFPGRFSGRQFSNSRSEMNVSTLELGDSALYLCASRLEGLGIYEQYFGPGTRLTVT.

This clonotype rates as medium-sized. The chain recombines TRBV11-2 with TRBJ2-3; TRBD2 matches 8 bases. Looked up from germline, CDR1 is SGHAT and CDR2 is FQNNGV. CDR3 length equals 18 residues. V lost 4 bases, J lost 4 bases, and 16 bases stayed unmatched. The CDR3 DNA sequence: TGTGCCAGCAGCTCCCCCCTTACCGGGACTAGTCATCCAGATACGCAGTATTTT. Its translation: CASSSPLTGTSHPDTQYF.

Many counts were recorded for this clonotype. The V call is TRBV12-3 or TRBV12-4, the J call TRBJ1-1, with D tentatively TRBD1 (6 bases). The CDR3 has 13 residues. The germline V and J ends were trimmed by 6 bases and 1 base, with 9 bases remaining between them. The CDR3 loop is CASRRTENTEAFF. Written as DNA, the CDR3 is TGTGCCAGCAGAAGGACAGAGAACACTGAAGCTTTCTTT.

About this clonotype: The junction does not match germline at one end; this may be a read error. This sequence joins TRBV29-1 and TRBJ1-3; 7 bases agree with TRBD1. The germline gives CDR1 SQVTM, CDR2 ANQGSEA. The CDR3 length is 14 residues. This chain's CDR3 is CSVQTGPSGNAIYF. The CDR3 nucleotides are TGCAGCGTGCAGACAGGGCCCTCTGGAAACGCCATATATTTT.

This clonotype was counted only a few times. This chain joins TRBV28 and TRBJ2-2, with 8 bases aligning to TRBD2. J lost 6 bases, V lost 5 bases, and 8 bases had no gene match. Germline V CDR1 and CDR2: MDHEN, SYDVKM. The CDR3 is 15 residues long. The CDR3 is CASSLAGGCAGELFF. DNA for the CDR3: TGTGCCAGCAGTCTCGCGGGAGGCTGTGCCGGGGAGCTGTTTTTT. Combining the CDR3 with reference TRBV28 and TRBJ2-2 gives the whole variable domain DVKVTQSSRYLVKRTGEKVFLECVQDMDHENMFWYRQDPGLGLRLIYFSYDVKMKEKGDIPEGYSVSREKKERFSLILESASTNQTSMYLCASSLAGGCAGELFFGEGSRLTVL.

CDR3 coding DNA: TGTGCCAGCAGTTCCAAGGGACTAGCGGGAACCCGGGAACCGTTTTTT. Translation gives CASSSKGLAGTREPFF. The V and J genes are TRBV6-6 and TRBJ2-2, with 13 nucleotides matching TRBD2. Germline V CDR1 and CDR2: MNHNY, SVGAGI (reference sequence). CDR3 length equals 16 residues. V lost 4 bases and J lost 16; bases outside the gene matches: 15.

As regards this clonotype: Germline is not matched at one junction end, which may reflect a read error. V is TRBV29-1 and J is TRBJ1-1; TRBD1 is a possible D gene (5 bases). The CDR3 covers 12 residues. The germline V gene encodes CDR1 SQVTM and CDR2 ANQGSEA. Here the CDR3 reads CSVEGGKTEAFF. CDR3 nucleotides: TGCAGCGTTGAGGGGGGGAAGACTGAAGCCTTCTTT.

The V call is TRBV15, the J call TRBJ1-1; D remains ambiguous. Looked up from germline, CDR1 is LNHNV and CDR2 is YYDKDF (reference sequence). The CDR3 extends over 13 amino acids. V shed 3 bases and J shed 4 bases, with 9 bases lying between them. CDR3 sequence reads: CATSSTIRTEAFF. CDR3 DNA: TGTGCCACCAGCAGTACGATTCGCACTGAAGCTTTCTTT.

The V call is TRBV10-2, the J call TRBJ2-7; either TRBD1 or TRBD2 may supply D (5 bases each). The germline CDR1 and CDR2 sequences are WSHSY and SAAADI. The CDR3 is made up of 14 amino acids. Deletions cut 7 bases from V and 6 bases from J, with 19 bases between. The CDR3 coding sequence is TGCGCCAGCAATGGGGGATCGGGGTTCGGCGAGCAGTACTTC. Protein: CASNGGSGFGEQYF.